Listed below are T cell receptor beta chains from one sample, sequenced in a study of blood T cell repertoires in COVID-19. Clones were read by immunoSEQ multiplex PCR, and TCRdb kept only the in-frame ones, dropping some. The table lists about 130,000 clones, around 83% of them singletons. Sequencing was done on a sample of PBMCs or T cells enriched from blood (not recorded which). The source is a man between 50 and 59 years old who had recovered from COVID-19. Both conserved end residues are part of each CDR3. The D gene is left open where the match is weak. Some rows mark clone size as missing; the rest say once, few, many or name a class of expanded clone.

TRBJ1-3 TRBV5-8 NA NA TGTGCCAGCAGCTTGGCCGGCGGCACCTCTGGAAACACCATATATTTT CASSLAGGTSGNTIYF
TRBJ2-1 TRBV18 NA NA TGTGCCAGCTCACCACCGACAGGTGGGCATGAGCAGTTCTTC CASSPPTGGHEQFF
TRBJ1-4 TRBV7-6 NA TRBD1 TGTGCCAGCAGCTTGGACAGGGGGGGGGAAAAACTGTTTTTT CASSLDRGGEKLFF
TRBJ1-6 TRBV7-9 medium-sized TRBD1 TGTGCCAGCAGCTCTCGGGACAGGGGGGTTTCACCCCTCCACTTT CASSSRDRGVSPLHF
TRBJ1-5 TRBV6-5 NA NA TGTGCCAGCAGATCCGACAGAAATAGCAATCAGCCCCAGCATTTT CASRSDRNSNQPQHF
TRBJ1-1 TRBV25-1 few NA TGTGCCAGCAGGCGGAACACTGAAGCTTTCTTT CASRRNTEAFF
TRBJ1-2 TRBV5-5 NA NA TGTGCCAGCAGCAGAACAGGTATAGACTATGGCTACACCTTC CASSRTGIDYGYTF
TRBJ2-2 TRBV4-3 NA NA TGCGCCAGCAGCCAAGACTCGGGGTACGGGGAGCTGTTTTTT CASSQDSGYGELFF
TRBJ1-2 TRBV5-6 few NA TGTGCCAGCAGCTTGGGGGTCGACAGGAACTATGGCTACACCTTC CASSLGVDRNYGYTF
TRBJ2-7 TRBV3-1/TRBV3-2 NA TRBD2 TGTGCCAGCAGCCTCCGCTCCGGGACTATCTTCCCCACCTACGAGCAGTACTTC CASSLRSGTIFPTYEQYF
TRBJ2-3 TRBV7-2 NA NA TGTGCCAGCAGCTCCCCTTTCACAGATACGCAGTATTTT CASSSPFTDTQYF
TRBJ1-4 TRBV3-1/TRBV3-2 NA NA TGTGCCAGCAGCCAAGGGCAGGTAGGAGGAGAAAAACTGTTTTTT CASSQGQVGGEKLFF
TRBJ2-6 TRBV27 NA TRBD2 TGTGCCAGCAGTTTATCGGGAGGGCTTGGGGCCAACGTCCTGACTTTC CASSLSGGLGANVLTF
TRBJ1-5 TRBV6-5 NA TRBD1 TGTGCCAGCAACGACAGGGTGGTACATCAGCCCCAGCATTTT CASNDRVVHQPQHF
TRBJ1-1 TRBV24-1 NA TRBD1 TGTGCCACCAGGGAGGGACAGGGATTAGGGACTGAAGCTTTCTTT CATREGQGLGTEAFF
TRBJ1-4 TRBV18 NA NA TGTGCCAGCTCACCACTTCGAGATGAAAAACTGTTTTTT CASSPLRDEKLFF
TRBJ1-2 TRBV27 NA NA TGTGCCAGCCTACCCTTGTACGGGGGGAGCGGCTACACCTTC CASLPLYGGSGYTF
TRBJ2-1 TRBV3-1/TRBV3-2 NA TRBD1 TGTGCCAGCAGCCCCGACAGGGAGAATGAGCAGTTCTTC CASSPDRENEQFF
TRBJ2-5 TRBV15 NA TRBD2 TGTGCCACCACGACTAGCGGGCAGGTTAGCCAAGAGACCCAGTACTTC CATTTSGQVSQETQYF
TRBJ2-3 TRBV24-1 NA NA TGTGCCACCAGTGAGGGGGGTTTCACAGATACGCAGTATTTT CATSEGGFTDTQYF
TRBJ2-5 TRBV5-1 NA NA TGCGCCAGCAGCTTGGCTCTCAGGGGCGGGCAAGAGACCCAGTACTTC CASSLALRGGQETQYF
TRBJ2-1 TRBV27 NA TRBD1 TGTGCCAGTAGTCCCGGGACAGGGAACAATGAGCAGTTCTTC CASSPGTGNNEQFF
TRBJ1-2 TRBV5-1 NA NA TGCGCCAGCAGCGCCGACCAACCAGGGGATGGCTACACCTTC CASSADQPGDGYTF
TRBJ1-2 TRBV5-4 NA TRBD1 TGTGCCAGCAGCCAGGACAGGGGAGGGTATGGCTACACCTTC CASSQDRGGYGYTF
TRBJ1-1 TRBV6-5 NA NA TGTGCCAGCAGTTACGTGCCGGGTTCAAAGAACACTGAAGCTTTCTTT CASSYVPGSKNTEAFF
TRBJ2-3 TRBV7-9 NA NA TGTGCCAGCAGCCCGAGGGACACGAGCACAGATACGCAGTATTTT CASSPRDTSTDTQYF
TRBJ1-5 TRBV30 NA NA TGTGCCAGTCGACAGGACAATCAGCCCCAGCATTTT CASRQDNQPQHF
TRBJ2-1 TRBV27 NA NA TGTGCCAGCAGTTCGGGACTCGCTAATGAGCAGTTCTTC CASSSGLANEQFF
TRBJ1-1 TRBV6-5 NA NA TGTGCCAGCAGAGCAGCAGGGGCGAACACTGAAGCTTTCTTT CASRAAGANTEAFF
TRBJ2-5 TRBV18 NA NA TGTGCCAGCTCACCGATCGCCTCGACAGGCCAAGAGACCCAGTACTTC CASSPIASTGQETQYF
TRBJ1-1 TRBV12-5 NA NA TGTGCTAGTGGGTCGGGGGGCCTGAACACTGAAGCTTTCTTT CASGSGGLNTEAFF
TRBJ2-7 TRBV3-1/TRBV3-2 NA TRBD1 TGTGCCAGCAGCGGGACAGGGGGCGTTACCGAGCAGTACTTC CASSGTGGVTEQYF
TRBJ2-1 TRBV27 few TRBD1 TGTGCCAGCAGCTCCGGGACAGGGAACAATGAGCAGTTCTTC CASSSGTGNNEQFF
TRBJ2-3 TRBV7-2 NA NA TGTGCCAGCAGCCCCCCTGGCACAGATACGCAGTATTTT CASSPPGTDTQYF
TRBJ2-5 TRBV3-1/TRBV3-2 few NA TGTGCCAGCAGCCAAGAGCGAAGAGAAAAAGAGACCCAGTACTTC CASSQERREKETQYF
TRBJ2-7 TRBV19 NA NA TGTGCCAGTAGCGGAGGGCTGTACGAGCAGTACTTC CASSGGLYEQYF
TRBJ1-1 TRBV7-2 NA NA TGTGCCAGCAGCCCGTCGACACGAGTGAACACTGAAGCTTTCTTT CASSPSTRVNTEAFF
TRBJ1-5 TRBV10-3 NA NA TGTGCCCTCAGCAGGGCTATCAATCAGCCCCAGCATTTT CALSRAINQPQHF
TRBJ1-2 TRBV6-5 NA NA TGTGCCAGCAGTTTACGGACGGGGGATGGCTACACCTTC CASSLRTGDGYTF
TRBJ2-3 TRBV2 NA TRBD2 TGTGCCAGCAGTAAGACTAGCGGGGGTACAGATACGCAGTATTTT CASSKTSGGTDTQYF
TRBJ1-5 TRBV7-2 NA NA TGTGCCAGCAGCTTAGGAGGGGGAGGGCGGGCCCAGCATTTT CASSLGGGGRAQHF
TRBJ1-2 TRBV3-1/TRBV3-2 NA NA TGTGCCAGCAGCCGAGGGGGAGGGTTCAGAGCTAACTATGGCTACACCTTC CASSRGGGFRANYGYTF
TRBJ2-5 TRBV5-1 NA TRBD1 TGCGCCAGCAGCCTCGAGGGACAGGGACTCCAAGAGACCCAGTACTTC CASSLEGQGLQETQYF
TRBJ1-2 TRBV19 NA TRBD1 TGTGCCAGTAGTTCTAGCGCGACAGGGCAATGGCATGGCTACACCTTC CASSSSATGQWHGYTF
TRBJ2-7 TRBV28 NA TRBD2 TGTGCCAGCAGCGATCCGGGACTAGATTCTTCCGAGCAGTACTTC CASSDPGLDSSEQYF
TRBJ1-1 TRBV5-6 NA TRBD1 TGTGCCAGCAGACCACAGGGGGCAGGGCCCGATTTGGCTGAAGCTTTCTTT CASRPQGAGPDLAEAFF
TRBJ1-2 TRBV6-1 NA NA TGTGCCAGCAGTGAAGGCGGGGTCCACTATGGCTACACCTTC CASSEGGVHYGYTF